Each of the 12 T cell receptor beta chains below was sequenced from the same sample in a study of cytomegalovirus exposure and HLA in healthy donors. Use of 60 Vbeta and 13 Jbeta primers characterized the PCR. Sequencing used immunoSEQ multiplex PCR; TCRdb keeps in-frame clones, though not all of them. The table shows about 93,000 clones, with approximately 64% occurring only once. Specimen: PBMCs. These receptors originate from a boy younger than 18 in good health and CMV-seropositive.

This clone was counted a single time. The V gene is TRBV2, the J gene TRBJ1-5, with D perhaps TRBD1 (5 bases). Germline assignment: CDR1 SNHLY and CDR2 FYNNEI. The CDR3 consists of 15 residues. Trimming pared 8 bases from V and 6 bases from J, leaving 20 bases between. CDR3 sequence reads: CASDAGQPPGQPQHF. As DNA, the CDR3 is TGTGCCAGCGATGCGGGGCAGCCGCCGGGTCAGCCCCAGCATTTT.

This rearrangement joins TRBV15 to TRBJ2-3; D unresolved. Trimming removed 1 base from V and 0 bases from J, with 5 bases in between. CDR1 is LNHNV, CDR2 YYDKDF, per germline (reference sequence). The CDR3 loop spans 14 amino acids. The CDR3 here is CATSRVTSTDTQYF. The CDR3 nucleotides are TGTGCCACCAGCAGAGTAACTAGCACAGATACGCAGTATTTT.

This clone was picked up a small number of times. Other nucleotide sequences from this sample produce the same CDR3. The chain links TRBV18 to TRBJ1-2; perhaps TRBD1 as D (5 bases). This CDR3 contains 14 residues. Germline V gives CDR1 KGHSH, CDR2 LQKENI. V gave up 2 bases and J gave up 5 bases, with 12 bases separating them. CDR3 loop: CASSPGQGLYGYTF. CDR3 nucleotide sequence: TGTGCCAGCTCACCAGGGCAGGGCCTTTATGGCTACACCTTC.

The chain carries TRBV19 and TRBJ1-6, with TRBD1 as a possible D gene (6 bases). The CDR3 is 16 residues long. V shed 4 bases and J shed 10 bases, with 20 bases lying between them. Germline assignment: CDR1 LNHDA and CDR2 SQIVND (reference sequence). CDR3 sequence reads: CASSRSGGGGNSPLHF. CDR3 DNA: TGTGCCAGTAGTAGGAGCGGGGGAGGGGGAAACTCACCCCTCCACTTT.

The V and J genes are TRBV4-2 and TRBJ1-1; a possible D gene is TRBD1 (6 bases). V lost 4 bases, J lost 5 bases, and 17 bases lay in between. Germline lookup yields CDR1 LGHNA and CDR2 YNFKEQ. The CDR3 consists of 15 residues. The CDR3 spells CASSPSRGGITEAFF. The CDR3 coding sequence is TGTGCCAGCAGCCCGTCCAGGGGAGGGATTACTGAAGCTTTCTTT.

This clone was detected only a few times. The chain carries TRBV18 and TRBJ2-3; no firm D call. V was cut by 0 bases and J by 0 bases, with 7 bases left in between. CDR3 size: 15 residues. Germline lookup yields CDR1 KGHSH and CDR2 LQKENI. For the CDR3, the DNA is TGTGCCAGCTCACCACCGTCACAAAGCACAGATACGCAGTATTTT. Protein product: CASSPPSQSTDTQYF.

The V gene is TRBV29-1, the J gene TRBJ2-7; tentative D call: TRBD2 (5 bases). The CDR3 has 14 residues. Per germline, CDR1 SQVTM and CDR2 ANQGSEA. Trimming removed 4 bases from V and 0 bases from J, with 13 bases in between. Here the CDR3 reads CSVGEPTSSYEQYF. CDR3 bases: TGCAGCGTTGGTGAGCCCACTAGCTCCTACGAGCAGTACTTC.

This CDR3 is CASSVQGANGEKLFF. The DNA for the CDR3 is TGTGCCAGCAGCGTGCAGGGGGCGAATGGTGAAAAACTGTTTTTT. This sequence joins TRBV9 and TRBJ1-4, with 8 bases that match TRBD1. CDR3 length: 15 amino acids. Germline-derived CDR1 and CDR2 are SGDLS and YYNGEE. Trimming cost V 2 bases and J 7 bases; bases outside gene matches: 7.

This clone was seen more than once but under ten times. The chain is built from TRBV5-6 and TRBJ2-7, with D possibly being TRBD1 (6 bases). Trimming stripped 3 bases from V and 10 bases from J, with 14 bases between. The CDR3 is 12 residues long. The germline gives CDR1 SGHDT, CDR2 YYEEEE. The CDR3 sequence is CASSYPEGTQYF. CDR3 bases: TGTGCCAGCAGCTACCCCGAAGGGACACAGTACTTC. The whole variable domain, remainder taken from reference TRBV5-6 and TRBJ2-7, is DAGVTQSPTHLIKTRGQQVTLRCSPKSGHDTVSWYQQALGQGPQFIFQYYEEEERQRGNFPDRFSGHQFPNYSSELNVNALLLGDSALYLCASSYPEGTQYFGPGTRLTVT.

The V call is TRBV27, the J call TRBJ2-2; perhaps TRBD2 as D (5 bases). The germline V and J ends were trimmed by 2 bases and 5 bases, with 12 bases remaining between them. Germline values: CDR1 MNHEY, CDR2 SMNVEV (reference sequence). There are 15 residues in the CDR3. The CDR3, as DNA: TGTGCCAGCAGTTTACGGCCTAGCCTGACCGGGGAGCTGTTTTTT. Protein: CASSLRPSLTGELFF.

The rearrangement links TRBV7-9 to TRBJ2-1; D may be TRBD2 (5 bases). The CDR3 spans 16 residues. The V and J ends lost 2 bases and 2 bases respectively, with 13 bases between them. The germline gives CDR1 SEHNR, CDR2 FQNEAQ (reference sequence). The CDR3 coding sequence is TGTGCCAGCAGCTTACCCGGACTCACCCCCTACAATGAGCAGTTCTTC. Translation: CASSLPGLTPYNEQFF.

This clone has a single count. The chain employs TRBV7-9 and TRBJ2-1, with TRBD2 matching over 9 bases. The V segment lost 4 bases and the J segment 5 bases; nucleotides outside the gene matches: 9. Per germline, CDR1 SEHNR and CDR2 FQNEAQ (reference sequence). This CDR3 has 16 residues. For the CDR3, the DNA is TGTGCCAGCAGCTCTTGGGGGGAGCGGGGGGACAATGAGCAGTTCTTC. Its translation is CASSSWGERGDNEQFF.